This T cell receptor beta chain was documented in a study of T cell responses to AZD1222 COVID-19 vaccine (dated by TCRdb to the early 2020s). About the investigation overall: AZD1222 recipients with second doses at about 4 weeks or about 12 weeks were pooled, because spike-specific TCR depth and breadth did not differ between schedules. TCR sequencing covered more than 230 trial participants: around 210 given two doses of AZD1222 and 26 given two doses of MenACWY control vaccine. Trial participants were enrolled by age into 18-55, 56-69 and 70-plus year subgroups, with roughly 160, 29 and 62 TCR-sequenced participants respectively. What the research found in general, with its limitations: The vaccine-associated CD4 TCRs covered the entire spike protein, and the dominant responses fell in regions 160-218 and 743-854. A significant rise in spike-specific TCR breadth and depth was observed after two AZD1222 doses relative to day 0 and relative to MenACWY recipients. Conclusions about previously exposed vaccinees are limited because only six or seven AZD1222 recipients were SARS-CoV-2 seropositive at baseline. Because no samples from the day 14 peak response were available, repertoires could be characterized only after the peak T cell response. Reportedly, almost half of the unique spike-specific TCRs recognized epitopes lying outside the regions that are mutated in the B.1.351 and B.1.1.7 variants. In the small 56-69-year group, the increase in depth fell short of significance, most likely because of low power. Participants were mostly white British and included more females than males, and it was suggested by the authors that clonal diversity may have been underestimated.

There are 12 amino acids in the CDR3, from cysteine to phenylalanine inclusive. Of the read, only the CDR3 DNA is kept; its 36 bases are in frame from base 1. Between the V and J ends, shortened by 4 bases and 6 bases respectively, the junction contains 8 bases. CDR1 and CDR2 are drawn from the germline V gene: SNHLY, FYNNEI. Notes on this clone: Its target antigen remains unknown. Within one base of it there is no much larger clone, and no base qualities were kept.

The CDR3 regions of human TCRbeta chains were analyzed by immunosequencing. The study's processing was this. Repertoire TCRs were matched against a reference library of SARS-CoV-2-specific TCRs generated with the MIRA antigen-specificity platform. Breadth was defined as the fraction of unique TCRs that were SARS-CoV-2-associated. Depth was defined as the fraction of total T cells that were SARS-CoV-2-associated. Using the MIRA data, each spike-specific TCR was assigned both to the spike region to which the TCR was reactive and to a CD4 or CD8 class. Log10-transformed breadth and depth values were compared by one-way ANOVA with Sidak's multiple comparisons tests. Sourced from immuneACCESS, this table was stored by TCRdb with only in-frame sequences that have V and J called. A share of the clones is absent; for the studies checked, an unresolved V gene accounts for under half, and the remainder has no known explanation. The V and J calls and clone size come from that table; D and trimming were worked out from the DNA. The table for this sample lists tens of thousands of clones; about 86% of them were counted only once. Roughly 6% of the sample goes to the ten largest clones.

The time point label of this sample denotes: baseline before first vaccination. Vaccinee samples were obtained from the UK trials COV001 and COV002, which included a single-blind randomized controlled phase 2/3 trial of AZD1222 (ChAdOx1 nCoV-19) in healthy adults. Trial participant PBMC samples were collected at day 0 and day 28 after the second dose for TCRbeta chain sequencing. The TCR originated in an adult in good health. The sequencing used peripheral blood, collected on day 0 of AZD1222 vaccination. This chain is built from TRBV2 and TRBJ2-3; the D gene lacks a confident call. CDR3 sequence: CASSALTDTQYF. At the DNA level, the sequence is TGTGCCAGCAGTGCCTTGACGGATACGCAGTATTTT.